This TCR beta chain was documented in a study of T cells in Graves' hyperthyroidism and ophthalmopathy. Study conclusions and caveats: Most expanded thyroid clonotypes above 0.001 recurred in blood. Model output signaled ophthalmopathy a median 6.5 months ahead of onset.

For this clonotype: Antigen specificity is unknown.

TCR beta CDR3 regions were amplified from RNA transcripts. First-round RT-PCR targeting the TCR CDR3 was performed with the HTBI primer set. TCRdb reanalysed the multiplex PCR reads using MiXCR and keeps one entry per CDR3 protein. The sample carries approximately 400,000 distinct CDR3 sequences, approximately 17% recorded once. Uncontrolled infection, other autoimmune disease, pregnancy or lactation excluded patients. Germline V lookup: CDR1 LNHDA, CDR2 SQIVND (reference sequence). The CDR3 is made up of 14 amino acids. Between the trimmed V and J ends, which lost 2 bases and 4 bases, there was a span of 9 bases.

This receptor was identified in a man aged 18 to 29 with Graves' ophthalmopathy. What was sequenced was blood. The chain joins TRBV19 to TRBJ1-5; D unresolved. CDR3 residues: CASSIREGNQPQHF. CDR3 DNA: TGTGCCAGTAGTATACGGGAGGGTAATCAGCCCCAGCATTTT.